The 24 T cell receptor beta chains presented below share a single source sample, sequenced in a study of PD-1 blockade in classical Hodgkin lymphoma. Time point specified: cycle 4 day 1 (C4D1), after less than seven weeks of nivolumab. The patients all showed relapse after autologous stem cell transplantation, while their brentuximab vedotin exposure varied. Profiling relied on immunoSEQ multiplex PCR, and the TCRdb table lists in-frame clones only, not all of them. The repertoire holds tens of thousands of clones, approximately 90% seen once, with roughly 8.1% in the top ten. Here the sequenced sample was peripheral blood mononuclear cells (PBMCs), taken before the fourth cycle of nivolumab. The receptors were sampled from a human donor with classical Hodgkin lymphoma.

The gene calls are TRBV7-9 and TRBJ2-4, with D tentatively TRBD2 (6 bases). Germline CDR1 and CDR2: SEHNR and FQNEAQ (reference sequence). With 1 base removed from V and 6 bases from J, the gap between germline ends came to 13 bases. This CDR3 has 15 amino acids. As DNA, the CDR3 is TGTGCCAGCAGCTTAGGACTAGGAGGGCTAAACATTCAGTACTTC. Protein product: CASSLGLGGLNIQYF.

This clone has just a few counts. The gene calls are TRBV27 and TRBJ2-7; D not certain. CDR3 size: 14 residues. V was pared by 7 bases and J by 0 bases, with 13 bases between. Germline CDR1 MNHEY, CDR2 SMNVEV (reference sequence). DNA of the CDR3: TGTGCCAGCATAACGACGGTTAGCTCCTACGAGCAGTACTTC. Translation gives CASITTVSSYEQYF.

The V and J genes are TRBV6-6 and TRBJ1-5, with D hard to call. Looked up from germline, CDR1 is MNHNY and CDR2 is SVGAGI (reference sequence). V shed 0 bases and J shed 7 bases, with 7 bases lying between them. CDR3 length equals 13 residues. The CDR3 protein is CASSYSILQPQHF. CDR3 bases: TGTGCCAGCAGTTACTCGATTCTCCAGCCCCAGCATTTT.

The gene calls are TRBV28 and TRBJ2-5, with TRBD2 matching 15 bases. This CDR3 contains 18 residues. The V gene's germline CDR1 is MDHEN and CDR2 SYDVKM. The V segment lost 3 bases and the J segment 5 bases; nucleotides outside the gene matches: 10. The CDR3, as DNA: TGTGCCAGCAGTTTGGGAGGACTAGCGGGGGGGCGTGGCGAGACCCAGTACTTC. Its protein is CASSLGGLAGGRGETQYF.

The table lists this clone with a count of one. The V and J genes are TRBV5-1 and TRBJ2-1; 7 positions match TRBD2. From germline, CDR1 is SGHRS and CDR2 YFSETQ. V was clipped by 5 bases and J by 7 bases; unmatched bases: 3. This CDR3 has 12 amino acids. The CDR3 DNA follows: TGCGCCAGCAGGTGGACTAGGAATGAGCAGTTCTTC. Its translation: CASRWTRNEQFF.

This chain joins TRBV5-1 and TRBJ2-5; possible D gene TRBD1, 5 bases. Near its end, the DNA agrees better with TRBJ2-7, so the J call may be wrong. The CDR3 totals 14 residues. Germline V gene sequence: CDR1 SGHRS, CDR2 YFSETQ. Here the CDR3 reads CASSVQGAAVEQYF. CDR3 bases: TGCGCCAGCAGCGTGCAGGGTGCTGCGGTCGAGCAGTACTTC.

Here the CDR3 DNA reads TGTGCCAGCAGTGAAGGGACAGGGGGAGACGAGCAGTACTTC. Its protein product is CASSEGTGGDEQYF. This chain joins TRBV6-1 and TRBJ2-7, with 10 bases identical to TRBD1. The trim removed 1 base at V and 5 bases at J, leaving 2 bases unmatched. Germline CDR1 reads MNHNS; CDR2 reads SASEGT. There are 14 residues in the CDR3.

J is TRBJ2-3 and V is TRBV19; the match to TRBD1 covers 7 bases. Germline V gene data show CDR1 as LNHDA and CDR2 as SQIVND (reference sequence). Trimming removed 3 bases from V and 3 bases from J; junction bases left unmatched: 6. The length of the CDR3 is 15 residues. CDR3 sequence: CASSIPHRGTDTQYF. The CDR3 DNA reads as TGTGCCAGTAGTATCCCCCACAGGGGAACAGATACGCAGTATTTT.

The chain links TRBV6-5 to TRBJ2-5; D is ambiguous. The J call is in doubt because the DNA end fits TRBJ2-7 better. Germline assignment: CDR1 MNHEY and CDR2 SVGAGI. This CDR3 contains 11 residues. The chain's CDR3 is CASRFGYEQYF. The CDR3 nucleotides read TGTGCCAGCAGATTCGGATACGAGCAGTACTTC.

The chain is built from TRBV6-5 and TRBJ1-6; 7 bases fit TRBD1. V shed 5 bases, J shed 8 bases, and the junction held 6 bases outside the gene matches. CDR3 length: 14 amino acids. CDR1 is MNHEY, CDR2 SVGAGI, per germline. The CDR3 sequence is CASSRQGGDSPLHF. The CDR3 DNA follows: TGTGCCAGCAGTCGACAGGGAGGGGATTCACCCCTCCACTTT.

A remark on this clone: One end of the junction is discordant with germline, which a read error may explain. The chain links TRBV7-9 to TRBJ2-5; 7 bases match TRBD2. Germline V gene sequence: CDR1 SEHNR, CDR2 FQNEAQ (reference sequence). This CDR3 region has 16 residues. The CDR3 loop reads CASSLATRGSGETQYF. The CDR3 coding sequence is TGTGCCAGCAGCCTAGCGACTAGGGGTAGCGGGGAGACCCAGTACTTC.

This chain's CDR3 is CASSLHGSGNTIYF. CDR3 DNA sequence: TGTGCCAGCAGCTTACACGGATCTGGAAACACCATATATTTT. The V and J genes are TRBV7-9 and TRBJ1-3; no reliable D call. CDR3 length: 14 amino acids. CDR1 is SEHNR and CDR2 is FQNEAQ in the germline V gene (reference sequence). V lost 2 bases and J lost 1, with 6 bases in between.

V and J are TRBV27 and TRBJ1-1, with a possible D match to TRBD1 (6 bases). This CDR3 comprises 15 residues. The germline V gene encodes CDR1 MNHEY and CDR2 SMNVEV (reference sequence). Deletions cut 7 bases from V and 0 bases from J, with 15 bases between. CDR3 DNA sequence: TGTGCCAGCAATCCCGTTAGGGGGTTGAACACTGAAGCTTTCTTT. This encodes CASNPVRGLNTEAFF.

The V and J genes are TRBV14 and TRBJ1-6; weak D call: TRBD1 (5 bases). The V and J ends lost 4 bases and 6 bases respectively, with 19 bases between them. This CDR3 is built from 17 residues. Looked up from germline, CDR1 is SGHDN and CDR2 is FVKESK. CDR3 nucleotide sequence: TGTGCCAGCAGCCTACCTCGGCGGGGGGGGTTTAATTCACCCCTCCACTTT. Protein: CASSLPRRGGFNSPLHF.

CDR3 bases: TGCGCCAGCAGCTATGACGGACTCTATGGCTACACCTTC. This encodes CASSYDGLYGYTF. The V call is TRBV5-1, the J call TRBJ1-2, with no clear D. CDR3 length equals 13 residues. Germline CDR1 reads SGHRS; CDR2 reads YFSETQ. V was pared by 3 bases and J by 4 bases, with 10 bases between.

This chain connects TRBV30 to TRBJ1-1; perhaps TRBD1 as D (6 bases). Trimming cost V 5 bases and J 1 base, with 14 bases left between them. The CDR3 length is 14 residues. Germline values: CDR1 GTSNPN, CDR2 SVGIG (reference sequence). CDR3: CAWAPDSENTEAFF. DNA of the CDR3: TGTGCCTGGGCCCCGGACAGTGAGAACACTGAAGCTTTCTTT.

This clone was observed a few times. The rearrangement joins TRBV30 to TRBJ2-7; D unresolved. The CDR3 consists of 15 residues. With 1 base removed from V and 3 bases from J, the gap between germline ends came to 16 bases. In germline, CDR1 is GTSNPN, CDR2 SVGIG (reference sequence). The CDR3 protein is CAWSGAPFLLYEQYF. The CDR3 DNA is TGTGCCTGGAGTGGGGCACCCTTTCTCCTCTACGAGCAGTACTTC. The full variable domain, in which reference TRBV30 and TRBJ2-7 provide the parts outside the CDR3, is SQTIHQWPATLVQPVGSPLSLECTVEGTSNPNLYWYRQAAGRGLQLLFYSVGIGQISSEVPQNLSASRPQDRQFILSSKKLLLSDSGFYLCAWSGAPFLLYEQYFGPGTRLTVT.

The sample holds one count of this clone. V and J are TRBV5-1 and TRBJ1-3; 7 bases fit TRBD1. The trim removed 4 bases at V and 8 bases at J, leaving 9 bases unmatched. Germline CDR1 SGHRS, CDR2 YFSETQ. This CDR3 is built from 14 residues. CDR3 amino acids: CASSPRTGIDTIYF. In DNA form, the CDR3 reads TGCGCCAGCAGCCCCAGGACAGGTATCGACACCATATATTTT.

The chain combines TRBV19 with TRBJ1-3; no clear D. This CDR3 region has 18 residues. CDR1 is LNHDA, CDR2 SQIVND, per germline (reference sequence). The V gene lost 3 bases and the J gene lost 0 bases, with 18 bases spanning the gap. The CDR3 coding sequence is TGTGCCAGTAGTATCTCCGGCCGGTTCTCTGTCTCTGGAAACACCATATATTTT. The encoded protein is CASSISGRFSVSGNTIYF.

V gene TRBV27 combines with J gene TRBJ1-5; D ambiguous. Trimming took 10 bases from V and 7 from J, leaving 20 bases between them. This CDR3 has 14 residues. Germline V gene lookup returns CDR1 MNHEY and CDR2 SMNVEV (reference sequence). The chain's CDR3 is CATYGREAGQPQHF. In DNA, the CDR3 is TGTGCCACCTACGGACGGGAGGCTGGACAGCCCCAGCATTTT.

V usage is TRBV15 and J usage is TRBJ2-7; possibly TRBD1 for D (5 bases). CDR3 length: 17 residues. Trimming shortened V by 0 bases and J by 2 bases, and 17 bases separated the two germline ends. The germline CDR1 and CDR2 sequences are LNHNV and YYDKDF (reference sequence). For the CDR3, the DNA is TGTGCCACCAGCAGAGAAGGGGTGGGCTTTTCTGCCTACGAGCAGTACTTC. It specifies CATSREGVGFSAYEQYF.

The CDR3 sequence: CASSLVSWDRGDQPQHF. The CDR3 region has the DNA TGTGCCAGCAGCTTAGTTAGTTGGGACAGGGGCGATCAGCCCCAGCATTTT. The chain couples TRBV11-2 to TRBJ1-5; 10 positions agree with TRBD1. Germline V gene data show CDR1 as SGHAT and CDR2 as FQNNGV. The CDR3 extends over 17 amino acids. Losses at the gene ends were 1 base for V and 5 bases for J; bases not matched to a gene: 8. The whole variable domain, filled in from reference TRBV11-2 and TRBJ1-5, reads EAGVAQSPRYKIIEKRQSVAFWCNPISGHATLYWYQQILGQGPKLLIQFQNNGVVDDSQLPKDRFSAERLKGVDSTLKIQPAKLEDSAVYLCASSLVSWDRGDQPQHFGDGTRLSIL.

The CDR3: CASREGDTGELFF. CDR3 bases: TGTGCCAGCAGGGAGGGGGACACCGGGGAGCTGTTTTTT. This chain uses TRBV2 with TRBJ2-2, with D possibly called TRBD1 or TRBD2 (6 bases each). This CDR3 has 13 residues. V gave up 6 bases and J gave up 3 bases, with 8 bases separating them. Germline lookup yields CDR1 SNHLY and CDR2 FYNNEI.

A remark on this clone: Additional DNA sequences in this sample encode the identical CDR3. The chain couples TRBV7-3 to TRBJ2-1; 10 bases map to TRBD2. Germline assignment: CDR1 SGHTA and CDR2 FQGTGA. With 5 bases clipped from V and 1 base from J, the junction kept 2 bases outside the gene matches. The CDR3 runs to 15 residues. The CDR3 nucleotides read TGTGCCAGCAGCCCGACTAGCGGGTCCTACAATGAGCAGTTCTTC. Amino acid sequence: CASSPTSGSYNEQFF.